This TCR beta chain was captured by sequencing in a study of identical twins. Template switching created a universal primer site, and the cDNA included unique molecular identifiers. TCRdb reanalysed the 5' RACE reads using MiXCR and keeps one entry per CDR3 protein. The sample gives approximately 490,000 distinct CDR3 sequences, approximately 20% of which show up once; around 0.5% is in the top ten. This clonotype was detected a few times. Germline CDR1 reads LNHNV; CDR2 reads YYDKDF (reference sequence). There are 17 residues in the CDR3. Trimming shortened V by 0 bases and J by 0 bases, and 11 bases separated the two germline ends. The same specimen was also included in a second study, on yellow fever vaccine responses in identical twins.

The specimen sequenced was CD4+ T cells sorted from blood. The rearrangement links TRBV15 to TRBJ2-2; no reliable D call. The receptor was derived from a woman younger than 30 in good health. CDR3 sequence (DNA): TGTGCCACCAGCAGAGATGGCAGCAGACCGAACACCGGGGAGCTGTTTTTT. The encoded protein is CATSRDGSRPNTGELFF.